This entry lists 4 T cell receptor beta chains sequenced from one sample in a study of blood T cell repertoires in COVID-19. Using immunoSEQ multiplex PCR, the repertoire was profiled, and TCRdb retains in-frame clones only, with some absent. The table records more than 150,000 clones, about 81% of them present only once. Sequencing used peripheral blood. The origin of the receptors is a man in his thirties or forties with active or convalescent COVID-19.

This sequence joins TRBV2 and TRBJ2-3; D call uncertain. The CDR3 length is 14 residues. The V end was cut by 4 bases, the J end by 4 bases, with 12 bases between. Germline lookup yields CDR1 SNHLY and CDR2 FYNNEI. The CDR3 DNA is TGTGCCAGCAGTGGAAGCGAATACCCAGATACGCAGTATTTT. This translates into CASSGSEYPDTQYF.

The chain has TRBV7-2 and TRBJ2-2; 8 nucleotides agree with TRBD2. V was pared by 7 bases and J by 5 bases, with 6 bases of the junction left unmatched. The CDR3 consists of 14 residues. CDR1 and CDR2 from the germline V gene are SGHTA and FQGNSA. CDR3 sequence reads: CASNQLAATGELFF. The CDR3 DNA reads as TGTGCCAGCAACCAACTAGCGGCGACCGGGGAGCTGTTTTTT.

The V call is TRBV27, the J call TRBJ1-4, with 10 bases identical to TRBD1. V dropped 5 bases and J dropped 8; count of bases not matched to a gene: 8. CDR3 length equals 15 residues. The germline V gene has CDR1 MNHEY and CDR2 SMNVEV (reference sequence). CDR3 sequence: CASSPLTGGVEKLFF. As DNA, the CDR3 is TGTGCCAGCAGTCCCCTGACAGGGGGCGTGGAAAAACTGTTTTTT.

The chain recombines TRBV5-5 with TRBJ2-3, with 9 bases fitting TRBD1. CDR1 and CDR2 from the germline V gene are SGHKS and YYEKEE (reference sequence). The CDR3 extends over 15 amino acids. V lost 4 bases and J lost 5; bases outside the gene matches: 8. The CDR3 loop reads CASSIGTGSGDTQYF. As DNA, the CDR3 is TGTGCCAGCAGCATTGGGACAGGGAGTGGAGATACGCAGTATTTT.